This T cell receptor (beta chain) stems from a study of blood T cell repertoires in COVID-19 (dated by TCRdb to about 2020). For the study in its entirety: Samples covering the acute and convalescent phases of COVID-19 were provided by collaborators in the United States, Italy and Spain. The prospective study material was composed of cDNA or gDNA derived from T cells, B-cell-depleted T cells, or PBMCs. The dataset comprised deeply sampled blood TCRbeta repertoires from subjects exposed to, actively infected with, or recovered from COVID-19. A freely available public database, intended as a resource for researchers studying the immune response to SARS-CoV-2, is where the repertoires were released. Nearly every sample came with metadata listing a de-identified subject ID, COVID-19 status, age in years and sex. Where available, HLA class I and class II types were taken from metadata supplied by the sample provider and were not determined by assay-based typing. The samples were drawn from the first 160 participants of the ongoing ImmuneRACE study and from 1,254 subjects provided by 6 global collaborators. The research as a whole found: How much clinical and demographic metadata was included differed by source and by participant, and the metadata was provided uncurated.

A word on this clone: Its antigen remains unidentified. No quality values exist for individual bases; no much larger clone is one base distant.

TCRbeta CDR3 regions were amplified from genomic DNA using the immunoSEQ Assay, a bias-controlled multiplex PCR. Processing in the source paper ran as follows. The number of nucleated cells in each sample was estimated from the amplification of reference gene primers within the assay. Sequence reads were collapsed and filtered to measure the absolute abundance of every unique TCRbeta CDR3 rearrangement. For each sample, productive Simpson clonality was calculated as the square root of Simpson's diversity index over productive rearrangements. TCRdb mirrors the immuneACCESS table, restricted to in-frame sequences. Some clones are absent from its copies; in checked studies, under half trace to an unresolved V gene, and the reason for the others is unknown. V, J and clone size are those of that table, while D and trimming were read from the DNA. The sample table holds 250,000 to 350,000 clones, of which around 90% were seen once. Jointly, the top ten make up around 0.92% of the sample.

Taken from cysteine to phenylalanine, the CDR3 has 13 residues. Only CDR3 DNA remains: 39 bases, in frame from the first base. The germline V gene specifies SGHAT as CDR1 and FQNNGV as CDR2. V was cut back by 2 bases and J by 5 bases, leaving a gap of 8 bases between them. Enrolling through a virtual design, the prospective study's participants ranged in age from about 18 to 89 years and lived across more than 20 United States geographic areas. To assign participants to cohorts, the prospective study relied on clinical history that participants themselves reported in a screening survey and a study questionnaire. Recovered participants in ImmuneRACE Cohort 3 were defined as having two consecutive negative NP/OP PCR tests, clearance from a healthcare professional, or resolution of symptoms. In the prospective study, mobile phlebotomists collected whole blood, serum and a nasopharyngeal or oropharyngeal swab from each participant. Participants in the prospective study had the option to provide additional blood draws and questionnaires over a roughly two-month period. Before DNA extraction, blood samples from the prospective study were shipped at room temperature or frozen.

The V gene is TRBV11-2 and the J gene is TRBJ2-3, with the D gene not confidently named. This clonotype originated in a woman in her 30s who had recovered from COVID-19. Sequencing was done on a sample of PBMCs or T cells enriched from blood (not recorded which). The sequenced DNA: TGTGCCAGCAGCTTAAATTTCGGAGATACGCAGTATTTT. The encoded protein is CASSLNFGDTQYF.